Listed here are 30 T cell receptor beta chains from one sample, sequenced in a study of blood T cell repertoires in COVID-19. Libraries were prepared by immunoSEQ multiplex PCR; TCRdb keeps only in-frame clonotypes and omits some of them. Here the sample spans 70,000 to 95,000 clones, just over 90% being singletons. The sequencing input was peripheral blood. The receptors stem from a man over 45 with COVID-19, enrolled during active disease.

J is TRBJ2-4 and V is TRBV5-1; D remains ambiguous. V lost 0 bases and J 0 bases, leaving 10 bases between the germline ends. Germline V gene sequence: CDR1 SGHRS, CDR2 YFSETQ. The CDR3 totals 16 residues. Here the CDR3 DNA reads TGCGCCAGCAGCTTGGGCGGCAACCTAGCCAAAAACATTCAGTACTTC. This encodes CASSLGGNLAKNIQYF.

The chain couples TRBV10-3 to TRBJ1-5; maybe TRBD1 (6 bases). Germline values: CDR1 ENHRY, CDR2 SYGVKD. This CDR3 is built from 15 residues. V lost 8 bases and J 0 bases, leaving 14 bases between the germline ends. CDR3: CAIPEGGDSNQPQHF. The CDR3 nucleotides are TGTGCCATCCCAGAGGGGGGGGATAGCAATCAGCCCCAGCATTTT.

The chain combines TRBV14 with TRBJ2-7; 8 positions match TRBD2. V lost 4 bases to trimming and J lost 3 bases; unmatched junction nucleotides: 8. Germline CDR1 is SGHDN and CDR2 is FVKESK. The CDR3 contains 15 residues. CDR3 DNA sequence: TGTGCCAGCAGCCCGGTGGGAGCGGGAGTCTACGAGCAGTACGTC. Translating it yields CASSPVGAGVYEQYV.

CDR3 sequence reads: CASSLTQGVNQPQHF. The CDR3 bases are TGTGCCAGCAGTTTAACGCAGGGGGTCAATCAGCCCCAGCATTTT. V gene TRBV28 combines with J gene TRBJ1-5, with 7 bases identical to TRBD1. J was trimmed by 3 bases and V by 2 bases; bases with no gene match: 4. The CDR3 totals 15 residues. The germline CDR1 and CDR2 sequences are MDHEN and SYDVKM.

The chain links TRBV5-1 to TRBJ2-5; TRBD1 matches at 7 bases. The CDR3 has 15 residues. V dropped 1 base and J dropped 1; count of bases not matched to a gene: 4. Germline V gives CDR1 SGHRS, CDR2 YFSETQ. The CDR3 loop is CASSLFGDSQETQYF. CDR3 nucleotides: TGCGCCAGCAGCTTGTTTGGGGACAGCCAAGAGACCCAGTACTTC.

V usage is TRBV27 and J usage is TRBJ2-1; possible D gene TRBD2, 6 bases. V lost 3 bases and J lost 6, with 15 bases in between. CDR1 MNHEY and CDR2 SMNVEV come from the germline V gene (reference sequence). The CDR3 consists of 15 residues. CDR3 sequence reads: CASSFLADHLNEQFF. The CDR3 DNA reads TGTGCCAGCAGTTTTTTAGCGGACCATCTCAATGAGCAGTTCTTC.

This chain uses TRBV4-2 with TRBJ2-1; 9 bases agree with TRBD1. With 5 bases clipped from V and 4 bases from J, the junction kept 6 bases outside the gene matches. The CDR3 covers 15 residues. Germline lookup yields CDR1 LGHNA and CDR2 YNFKEQ. The chain's CDR3 is CASSTRDRDYNEQFF. In DNA form, the CDR3 reads TGTGCCAGCAGCACCCGGGACAGGGATTACAATGAGCAGTTCTTC.

V gene TRBV19 combines with J gene TRBJ1-4; D possibly corresponds to TRBD1 (6 bases). V lost 5 bases, J lost 6 bases, and 19 bases lay in between. There are 16 residues in the CDR3. Germline V lookup: CDR1 LNHDA, CDR2 SQIVND (reference sequence). The DNA for the CDR3 is TGTGCCAGTAGTCTCATAACAGGGACGGGGTATGAAAAACTGTTTTTT. This translates into CASSLITGTGYEKLFF.

The V and J genes are TRBV7-2 and TRBJ2-7; D is unclear. The CDR3 covers 13 residues. The germline gives CDR1 SGHTA, CDR2 FQGNSA. The V gene lost 2 bases and the J gene lost 7 bases, with 12 bases spanning the gap. The CDR3 loop reads CASSLQSGWEQYF. The CDR3 nucleotides are TGTGCCAGCAGCTTACAGTCGGGTTGGGAGCAGTACTTC.

V gene TRBV10-3 combines with J gene TRBJ2-2; 8 nucleotides align to TRBD2. The germline V gene encodes CDR1 ENHRY and CDR2 SYGVKD. The CDR3 spans 16 residues. Trimming took 2 bases from V and 5 from J; bases not matched to a gene: 7. The CDR3 here is CAISEASGSGTGELFF. Here the CDR3 DNA reads TGTGCCATCAGTGAGGCTAGCGGGTCCGGGACCGGGGAGCTGTTTTTT.

V usage is TRBV3-1 (or the pseudogene TRBV3-2) and J usage is TRBJ1-1, with a weak D call TRBD1 (5 bases). The germline V gene encodes CDR1 LGHDT and CDR2 YNNKEL (reference sequence). V gave up 0 bases and J gave up 4 bases, with 12 bases separating them. CDR3 size: 15 residues. The CDR3 spells CASSQDPGQATEAFF. CDR3 DNA: TGTGCCAGCAGCCAAGATCCAGGACAAGCCACTGAAGCTTTCTTT.

This sequence joins TRBV14 and TRBJ1-2; D unresolved. From germline, CDR1 is SGHDN and CDR2 FVKESK. This CDR3 is built from 13 residues. V lost 4 bases and J lost 7, with 13 bases in between. Written as DNA, the CDR3 is TGTGCCAGCAGCCGACAAGAGGGTTCTGGCTACACCTTC. This codes for CASSRQEGSGYTF.

This clone was detected only a few times. The chain employs TRBV24-1 and TRBJ2-1; 7 bases are shared with TRBD1. Germline V lookup: CDR1 KGHDR, CDR2 SFDVKD. The CDR3 has 12 amino acids. V was clipped by 6 bases and J by 8 bases; unmatched bases: 3. The CDR3 sequence is CATSRQGDEQFF. The CDR3 DNA reads TGTGCCACCAGTCGACAGGGCGATGAGCAGTTCTTC.

The rearrangement joins TRBV5-8 to TRBJ1-5; D ambiguous. This CDR3 comprises 13 residues. Germline CDR1 is SGHTS and CDR2 is YDEGEE. V lost 6 bases, J lost 6 bases, and 13 bases lay in between. This chain's CDR3 is CASNNEVRQPQHF. The DNA for the CDR3 is TGTGCCAGCAACAACGAGGTGCGTCAGCCCCAGCATTTT.

V gene TRBV3-1 (or the pseudogene TRBV3-2) combines with J gene TRBJ1-4, with TRBD1 matching over 8 bases. In germline, CDR1 is LGHDT, CDR2 YNNKEL (reference sequence). CDR3 length: 15 amino acids. Trimming removed 3 bases from V and 5 bases from J; junction bases left unmatched: 5. The CDR3 loop reads CASSQRTGQNEKLFF. The CDR3 DNA follows: TGTGCCAGCAGCCAGAGGACAGGGCAGAATGAAAAACTGTTTTTT.

The CDR3 loop reads CASRAHRANEQYF. DNA for the CDR3: TGTGCCAGCAGGGCCCACAGGGCAAACGAGCAGTACTTC. V usage is TRBV28 and J usage is TRBJ2-7; tentatively, D is TRBD1 (6 bases). The CDR3 loop spans 13 amino acids. V was clipped by 6 bases and J by 5 bases, with 14 bases between them. CDR1 and CDR2 (germline): MDHEN, SYDVKM. Full variable domain (remainder filled in from reference TRBV28 and TRBJ2-7): DVKVTQSSRYLVKRTGEKVFLECVQDMDHENMFWYRQDPGLGLRLIYFSYDVKMKEKGDIPEGYSVSREKKERFSLILESASTNQTSMYLCASRAHRANEQYFGPGTRLTVT.

The V and J genes are TRBV7-9 and TRBJ2-2; 9 bases map to TRBD1. V lost 3 bases and J lost 4; bases outside the gene matches: 3. Germline-derived CDR1 and CDR2 are SEHNR and FQNEAQ (reference sequence). The CDR3 extends over 15 amino acids. The CDR3 DNA is TGTGCCAGCAGCTTCCAGACAGGGGGCACCGGGGAGCTGTTTTTT. Encoded protein: CASSFQTGGTGELFF.

This chain links TRBV30 with TRBJ2-3; possibly TRBD1 for D (5 bases). Deletions cut 3 bases from V and 1 base from J, with 11 bases between. Looked up from germline, CDR1 is GTSNPN and CDR2 is SVGIG (reference sequence). The CDR3 is made up of 14 amino acids. The CDR3 protein is CAWRTVPRTDTQYF. CDR3 DNA sequence: TGTGCCTGGAGGACAGTTCCACGCACAGATACGCAGTATTTT.

This clone is a singleton in its sample. The V gene is TRBV7-2, the J gene TRBJ1-2; D gene unclear. Trimming took off 5 bases at V and 3 bases at J, with 10 bases between the two ends. The CDR3 extends over 13 amino acids. Per germline, CDR1 SGHTA and CDR2 FQGNSA. This CDR3 reads CASSEQEDYGYTF. In nucleotides, the CDR3 is TGTGCCAGCAGCGAGCAGGAGGACTATGGCTACACCTTC.

This clone appeared a few times. DNA for the CDR3: TGTGCCAGCCGCGCCGGGACTAGCGGGAGGAATGAGCAGTTCTTC. It specifies CASRAGTSGRNEQFF. The gene calls are TRBV27 and TRBJ2-1, with 15 bases aligning to TRBD2. V trimming: 8 bases; J trimming: 7 bases; junction bases outside the gene matches: 6. Germline lookup yields CDR1 MNHEY and CDR2 SMNVEV (reference sequence). This CDR3 contains 15 residues.

Only one count was recorded for this clone. The chain employs TRBV5-1 and TRBJ1-5; possibly TRBD1 for D (5 bases). V dropped 2 bases and J dropped 1 base, with 7 bases sitting between them. The CDR3 has 14 residues. Germline assignment: CDR1 SGHRS and CDR2 YFSETQ. CDR3 sequence: CASSFGGSNQPQHF. Here the CDR3 DNA reads TGCGCCAGCAGCTTCGGGGGAAGCAATCAGCCCCAGCATTTT.

This chain uses TRBV28 with TRBJ2-5; D may be TRBD1 (7 bases). Germline CDR1 MDHEN, CDR2 SYDVKM. V gave up 3 bases and J gave up 0 bases, with 17 bases separating them. CDR3 length: 17 amino acids. In nucleotides, the CDR3 is TGTGCCAGCAGTTTCCTCCCCGCAGGGGGGTACCAAGAGACCCAGTACTTC. Amino acid sequence: CASSFLPAGGYQETQYF.

The chain couples TRBV4-3 to TRBJ1-4; 7 bases line up with TRBD1. The CDR3 has 14 amino acids. The V gene's germline CDR1 is LGHNA and CDR2 YSLEER. The ends lost 1 base at V and 8 bases at J; junction bases unmatched: 4. The CDR3 here is CASSQGQGEEKLFF. The CDR3 coding sequence is TGCGCCAGCAGCCAAGGTCAGGGGGAGGAAAAACTGTTTTTT.

The V gene is TRBV11-2, the J gene TRBJ2-7; the D gene is possibly TRBD1 (6 bases). The germline V and J ends were trimmed by 5 bases and 5 bases, with 22 bases remaining between them. The CDR3 covers 16 residues. The germline gives CDR1 SGHAT, CDR2 FQNNGV. CDR3 amino acids: CASSPQARQGHNEQYF. Here the CDR3 DNA reads TGTGCCAGCAGCCCCCAGGCCCGGCAGGGGCATAACGAGCAGTACTTC.

The chain joins TRBV7-9 to TRBJ2-1; 10 nucleotides align to TRBD2. This CDR3 spans 14 amino acids. Unmatched junction bases numbered 6, after V lost 5 bases and J lost 8 bases. Looked up from germline, CDR1 is SEHNR and CDR2 is FQNEAQ (reference sequence). In DNA form, the CDR3 reads TGTGCCAGCAGCAAGCGGGAGGGGTATTATGAGCAGTTCTTC. Protein: CASSKREGYYEQFF.

The chain uses TRBV7-6 and TRBJ2-2; no clear D. V lost 0 bases and J lost 7, with 18 bases in between. The CDR3 is 17 amino acids. From germline, CDR1 is SGHVS and CDR2 FNYEAQ. CDR3 bases: TGTGCCAGCAGCTTAGCCTCCACTATGGTCCTTCACGGGGAGCTGTTTTTT. Translated, it gives CASSLASTMVLHGELFF.

The chain carries TRBV6-2 or TRBV6-3 and TRBJ1-2, with unresolved D. CDR3 length: 15 amino acids. Trimming took 3 bases from V and 1 from J, leaving 12 bases between them. Per the germline V gene, CDR1 is MNHEY and CDR2 is SVGEGT. CDR3 loop: CASSYEDGLNYGYTF. Here the CDR3 DNA reads TGTGCCAGCAGTTATGAGGACGGACTTAACTATGGCTACACCTTC.

The CDR3 sequence is CASSRGQEGQPQHF. The CDR3 DNA follows: TGTGCCAGCAGCCGAGGACAGGAGGGACAGCCCCAGCATTTT. V gene TRBV7-4 combines with J gene TRBJ1-5, with 7 positions matching TRBD1. Per germline, CDR1 SGHVT and CDR2 SQSDAQ. The CDR3 length is 14 residues. With V trimmed by 5 bases and J by 7 bases, 8 bases remained unmatched.

This chain links TRBV18 with TRBJ2-7, with D unclear. Germline V lookup: CDR1 KGHSH, CDR2 LQKENI. Trimming shortened V by 3 bases and J by 0 bases, and 9 bases separated the two germline ends. This CDR3 spans 14 amino acids. CDR3 nucleotides: TGTGCCAGCTCACCTTCAATAGACTCCTACGAGCAGTACGTC. Its translation is CASSPSIDSYEQYV.

The V and J genes are TRBV3-1 (or the pseudogene TRBV3-2) and TRBJ1-1, with D possibly being TRBD1 (5 bases). The germline CDR1 and CDR2 sequences are LGHDT and YNNKEL (reference sequence). CDR3 length: 15 amino acids. The V gene lost 6 bases and the J gene lost 5 bases, with 19 bases spanning the gap. The CDR3 loop is CASREGGVGRTEAFF. As DNA, the CDR3 is TGTGCCAGCAGGGAAGGAGGGGTGGGCAGGACTGAAGCTTTCTTT.